This TCR beta chain comes out of a study of blood T cell repertoires in COVID-19. The overall study: The samples span acute and convalescent COVID-19 from the United States, Italy and Spain.

Per the authors' pipeline: Reference gene primers were amplified, and this amplification served to estimate nucleated cell counts. The table came from immunoSEQ multiplex PCR; TCRdb's copy has only in-frame clones and leaves some out. D and trimming come from the DNA, and the V and J calls and clone size come from that table. The data show some 170,000 clones, with about 90% seen just once and about 1.2% held by the top ten. The V end was cut by 2 bases, the J end by 10 bases, with 13 bases between. The germline V gene has CDR1 SGHDT and CDR2 YYEEEE. CDR3 length: 14 amino acids. This chain uses TRBV5-6 with TRBJ1-6; unclear D gene. The origin of this receptor is a human donor with acute COVID-19. The donor label of this sample is uncertain. The material sequenced was PBMCs or T cells enriched from blood (not recorded which). DNA of the CDR3: TGTGCCAGCAGCTTACGAGGGTTCGAGTCACCCCTCCACTTT. Translation gives CASSLRGFESPLHF. The whole variable domain, filled in from reference TRBV5-6 and TRBJ1-6, reads DAGVTQSPTHLIKTRGQQVTLRCSPKSGHDTVSWYQQALGQGPQFIFQYYEEEERQRGNFPDRFSGHQFPNYSSELNVNALLLGDSALYLCASSLRGFESPLHFGNGTRLTVT.